What follows are 6 T cell receptor beta chains derived from one specimen sequenced in a study of CD8+ T cells in alopecia areata. Sequencing templates came from extracted RNA that was reverse transcribed into cDNA. The protocol was immunoSEQ multiplex PCR, while the TCRdb copy is restricted to in-frame clones and leaves out a portion. The repertoire holds around 150,000 clones, with 45% to 60% as singletons. The sample comprised CD4+ T cells sorted from blood. The receptors here all came from a human donor in good health.

This chain uses TRBV18 with TRBJ1-5; tentative D call: TRBD1 (6 bases). V lost 3 bases and J lost 4, with 13 bases in between. The CDR3 runs to 15 residues. From germline, CDR1 is KGHSH and CDR2 LQKENI. This CDR3 is CASSPLGQSNQPQHF. Written as DNA, the CDR3 is TGTGCCAGCTCACCCTTGGGACAAAGTAATCAGCCCCAGCATTTT.

The chain has TRBV20-1 and TRBJ2-5; unclear D gene. CDR3 length equals 11 residues. The germline V and J ends were trimmed by 8 bases and 4 bases, with 11 bases remaining between them. Germline V gene data show CDR1 as DFQATT and CDR2 as SNEGSKA (reference sequence). The CDR3 DNA reads as TGCAGTTACCGCGGCGCAGAGACCCAGTACTTC. Its translation is CSYRGAETQYF.

This clone was observed a single time. The rearrangement joins TRBV27 to TRBJ1-2; TRBD1 might be the D (5 bases). Trimming stripped 6 bases from V and 7 bases from J, with 12 bases between. The CDR3 runs to 12 residues. Germline V gives CDR1 MNHEY, CDR2 SMNVEV (reference sequence). In DNA form, the CDR3 reads TGTGCCAGCAGGACGGCCGGGGGTGGCTACACCTTC. As protein: CASRTAGGGYTF.

The chain uses TRBV23-1 and TRBJ2-2; tentatively, D is TRBD2 (6 bases). TRBV23-1 is designated an ORF whose function remains uncertain. The CDR3 has 18 amino acids. The V and J ends lost 2 bases and 7 bases respectively, with 23 bases between them. The CDR3 protein is CASSQTKNTGTPRGELFF. Here the CDR3 DNA reads TGCGCCAGCAGTCAAACAAAGAATACCGGGACTCCCCGCGGGGAGCTGTTTTTT.

This clone was seen only a few times. This chain joins TRBV28 and TRBJ1-1, with a tentative D call TRBD1 (5 bases). CDR3 length: 13 amino acids. Germline V gives CDR1 MDHEN, CDR2 SYDVKM. The V end lost 7 bases, the J end lost 8 bases, and 17 bases lay between the germline ends. The CDR3 sequence: CASNIQAGGEAFF. CDR3 DNA sequence: TGTGCCAGCAACATCCAGGCTGGGGGAGAAGCTTTCTTT.

The chain is built from TRBV30 and TRBJ2-7, with 10 bases fitting TRBD2. Germline V gives CDR1 GTSNPN, CDR2 SVGIG (reference sequence). V was clipped by 2 bases and J by 5 bases; unmatched bases: 9. This CDR3 contains 15 residues. CDR3 residues: CAWSRAGGSWNEQYF. CDR3 coding DNA: TGTGCCTGGAGTAGAGCGGGAGGGAGCTGGAACGAGCAGTACTTC.